The entry that follows covers one T cell receptor (beta chain) sequence. This clone has just a few counts. Its antigen has not been determined. Base qualities are not recorded, but no much larger clone differs from it by a single base. A MiSeq instrument was used for deep resolution sequencing, which targeted depths ranging from 1 in 1 million up to 1 in 200,000 T cells, with coverage averaging 10x for each clonotype. TCR beta libraries were generated with the immunoSEQ hsTCRB Kit. The study's processing was this. The data were analyzed with ImmunoSEQ Analyzer and ImmunoSEQ Data Assistant, and V, D and J gene assignments followed IMGT definitions. Clonality was computed as one minus normalized Shannon entropy of productive rearrangement frequencies, ranging from 0 to 1. Public clonotype analysis was restricted to overrepresented clonotypes comprising at least 0.05% of each patient's repertoire. Repertoires from around 13 age-matched healthy donors in immuneACCESS were used as clonality controls. Drawn from immuneACCESS, this table holds only the in-frame rearrangements with V and J called that TCRdb kept. Clones are partly lost; checked studies trace under half to an unresolved V gene and leave the rest unexplained. V, J and clone size are taken as reported in that table, and D and trimming were inferred from the DNA itself. A total of more than 200,000 clones appear in this sample, roughly 74% of them only once. The ten largest clones represent 15% of the sample.

The sample comes from a study of cytotoxic CD8 clonotypes in ibrutinib-treated CLL (dated by TCRdb to about 2021). At the level of the whole study: The cohort had 11 relapsed/refractory and roughly 15 treatment-naive patients; 17 were IGHV unmutated. Responses were partial in roughly 24 patients and complete in 2; after median roughly 69 months follow-up, about 14 stayed in remission and about twelve progressed. Response samples were obtained after a median of around eleven months of treatment, with a range of about 6 to 36 months. An average of approximately 260,000 productive templates and tens of thousands of productive rearrangements was obtained per sample. Of the 80 to 95 participants in the trial, about two dozen had longitudinal samples available. Cryopreserved peripheral blood mononuclear cells were obtained prior to treatment, at the time of response, and at either disease progression or sustained remission. Every remission and progressive disease sample was obtained while ibrutinib was still being received by the patients. The research as a whole found: Public clonotypes were rare and either contracted or stayed stable during treatment, and the rise in clonality at ibrutinib response reflected the expansion of private clonotypes. Baseline clonality was found to be higher than that of age-matched healthy donors and was strongly correlated with circulating CD8+ T-cell counts. Sustained-remission and progressing patients did not have matched sampling times, and lymph node repertoires were not examined. At ibrutinib response clonality went up, during sustained remission it held steady, and at progression it dropped back toward baseline.

The cysteine opens and the phenylalanine closes a CDR3 of 14 amino acids. CDR3 DNA is the only sequence kept; it has 42 bases, read in frame from the first base. From the germline V gene, CDR1 is SGDLS and CDR2 is YYNGEE. V was cut back by 0 bases and J by 1 base, leaving a gap of 4 bases between them. The sample's time point label is to be understood as: roughly 2 years on ibrutinib. For TCR beta library preparation, around 2 micrograms of genomic DNA were isolated from cryopreserved PBMCs. High-throughput TCR beta sequencing was performed on longitudinal blood samples from CLL patients receiving ibrutinib monotherapy. The patients were enrolled in a single-center, open-label phase 2 trial of ibrutinib monotherapy.

The sample here was PBMCs, taken after 24 months of ibrutinib treatment. The clonotype was recovered from a human donor with chronic lymphocytic leukemia. Recombination joined TRBV9 with TRBJ2-2, with the D gene not confidently named. The DNA sequence is TGTGCCAGCAGCGTAGCAGGGAACACCGGGGAGCTGTTTTTT. Translation gives CASSVAGNTGELFF.